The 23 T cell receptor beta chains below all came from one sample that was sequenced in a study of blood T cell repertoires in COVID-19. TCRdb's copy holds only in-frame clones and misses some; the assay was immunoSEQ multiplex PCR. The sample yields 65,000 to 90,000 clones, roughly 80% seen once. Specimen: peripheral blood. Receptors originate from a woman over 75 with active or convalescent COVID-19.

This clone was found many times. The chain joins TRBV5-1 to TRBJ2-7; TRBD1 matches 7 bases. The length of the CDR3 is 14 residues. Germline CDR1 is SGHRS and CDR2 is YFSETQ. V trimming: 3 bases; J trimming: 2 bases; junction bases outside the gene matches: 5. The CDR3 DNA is TGCGCCAGCAGCTCCGACAGGGTGGCCTACGAGCAGTACTTC. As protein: CASSSDRVAYEQYF.

The CDR3 protein is CASSYRLQPQHF. The CDR3 DNA reads as TGTGCCAGCAGTTACCGTTTACAGCCCCAGCATTTT. This chain connects TRBV6-2 or TRBV6-3 to TRBJ1-5; D remains unclear. This CDR3 contains 12 residues. The V and J ends lost 2 bases and 7 bases respectively, with 6 bases between them. Germline V gives CDR1 MNHEY, CDR2 SVGEGT.

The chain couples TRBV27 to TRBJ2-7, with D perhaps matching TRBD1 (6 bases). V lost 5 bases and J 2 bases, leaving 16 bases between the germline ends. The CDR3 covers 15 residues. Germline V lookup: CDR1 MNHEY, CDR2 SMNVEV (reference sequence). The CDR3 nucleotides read TGTGCCAGCAGTCCCACAGGGACCTTAACCTACGAGCAGTACTTC. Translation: CASSPTGTLTYEQYF.

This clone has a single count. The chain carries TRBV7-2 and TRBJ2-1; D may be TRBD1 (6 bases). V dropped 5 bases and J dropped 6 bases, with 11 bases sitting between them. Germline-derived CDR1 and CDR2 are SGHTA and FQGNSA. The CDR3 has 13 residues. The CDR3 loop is CASSLGGLNEQFF. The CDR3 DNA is TGTGCCAGCAGCCTTGGGGGCCTCAATGAGCAGTTCTTC.

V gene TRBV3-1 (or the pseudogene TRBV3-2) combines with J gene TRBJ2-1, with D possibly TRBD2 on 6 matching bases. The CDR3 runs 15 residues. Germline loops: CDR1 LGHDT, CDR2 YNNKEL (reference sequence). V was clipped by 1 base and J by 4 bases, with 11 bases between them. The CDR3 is CASSQAPGLYNEQFF. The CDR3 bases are TGTGCCAGCAGCCAAGCCCCGGGACTGTACAATGAGCAGTTCTTC.

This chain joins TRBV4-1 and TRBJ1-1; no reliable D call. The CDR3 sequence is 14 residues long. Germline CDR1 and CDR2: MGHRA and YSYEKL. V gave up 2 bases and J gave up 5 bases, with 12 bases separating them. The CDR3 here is CASSQTAVGTEAFF. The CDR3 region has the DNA TGCGCCAGCAGCCAAACCGCGGTGGGTACTGAAGCTTTCTTT.

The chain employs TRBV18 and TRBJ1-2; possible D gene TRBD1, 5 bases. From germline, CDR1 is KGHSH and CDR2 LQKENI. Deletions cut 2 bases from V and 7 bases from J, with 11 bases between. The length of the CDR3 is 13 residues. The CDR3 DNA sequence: TGTGCCAGCTCACCAGATCAGGACACTGGCTACACCTTC. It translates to CASSPDQDTGYTF.

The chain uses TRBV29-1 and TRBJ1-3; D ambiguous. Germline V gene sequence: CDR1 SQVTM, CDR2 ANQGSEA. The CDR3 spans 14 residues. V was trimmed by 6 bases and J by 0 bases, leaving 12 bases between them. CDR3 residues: CSVRTDVSGNTIYF. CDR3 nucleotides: TGCAGCGTCAGGACTGACGTCTCTGGAAACACCATATATTTT.

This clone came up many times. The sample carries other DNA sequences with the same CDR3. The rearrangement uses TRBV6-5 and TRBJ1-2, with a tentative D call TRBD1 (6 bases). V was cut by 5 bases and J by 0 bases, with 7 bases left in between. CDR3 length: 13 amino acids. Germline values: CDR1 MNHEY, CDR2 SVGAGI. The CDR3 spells CASSRTANYGYTF. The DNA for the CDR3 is TGTGCCAGCAGTAGGACAGCTAACTATGGCTACACCTTC.

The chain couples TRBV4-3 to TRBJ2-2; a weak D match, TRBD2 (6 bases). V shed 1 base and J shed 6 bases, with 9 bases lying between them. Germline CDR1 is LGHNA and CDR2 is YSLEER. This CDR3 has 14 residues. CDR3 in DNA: TGCGCCAGCAGCCAAGTCTGGGGGGCCGGGGAGCTGTTTTTT. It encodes CASSQVWGAGELFF.

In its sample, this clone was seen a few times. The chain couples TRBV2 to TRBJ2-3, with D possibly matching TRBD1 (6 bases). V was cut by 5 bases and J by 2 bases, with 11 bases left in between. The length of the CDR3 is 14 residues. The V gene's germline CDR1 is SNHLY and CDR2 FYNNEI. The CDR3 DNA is TGTGCCAGCAGTAGGACAGATCTCACAGATACGCAGTATTTT. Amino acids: CASSRTDLTDTQYF. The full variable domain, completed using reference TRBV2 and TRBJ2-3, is EPEVTQTPSHQVTQMGQEVILRCVPISNHLYFYWYRQILGQKVEFLVSFYNNEISEKSEIFDDQFSVERPDGSNFTLKIRSTKLEDSAMYFCASSRTDLTDTQYFGPGTRLTVL.

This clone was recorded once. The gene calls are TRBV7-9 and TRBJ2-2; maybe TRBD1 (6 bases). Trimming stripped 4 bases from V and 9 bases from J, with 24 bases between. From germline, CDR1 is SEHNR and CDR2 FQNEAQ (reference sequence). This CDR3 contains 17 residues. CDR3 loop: CASSSATPGTLGRELFF. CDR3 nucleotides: TGTGCCAGCAGCTCCGCGACCCCCGGGACACTAGGCCGGGAGCTGTTTTTT.

The CDR3 region is CASSRIPRQGARAGGSGELFF. DNA of the CDR3: TGCGCCAGCAGCCGAATACCCCGACAGGGGGCGAGGGCGGGGGGATCCGGGGAGCTGTTTTTT. The chain combines TRBV4-1 with TRBJ2-2; 10 nucleotides agree with TRBD1. J lost 6 bases, V lost 4 bases, and 23 bases had no gene match. The germline V gene encodes CDR1 MGHRA and CDR2 YSYEKL. The CDR3 length is 21 residues.

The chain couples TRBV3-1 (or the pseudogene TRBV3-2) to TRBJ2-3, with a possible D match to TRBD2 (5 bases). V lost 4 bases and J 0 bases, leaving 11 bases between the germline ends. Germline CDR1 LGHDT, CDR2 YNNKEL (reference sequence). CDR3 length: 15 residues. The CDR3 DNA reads TGTGCCAGCAGCCTAGACGGGATGAGCACAGATACGCAGTATTTT. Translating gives CASSLDGMSTDTQYF.

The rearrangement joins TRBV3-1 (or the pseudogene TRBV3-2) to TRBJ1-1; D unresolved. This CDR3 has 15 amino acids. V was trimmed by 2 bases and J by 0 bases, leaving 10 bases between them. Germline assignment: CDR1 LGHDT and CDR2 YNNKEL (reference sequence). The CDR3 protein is CASSQSTRLNTEAFF. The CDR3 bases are TGTGCCAGCAGCCAATCGACGAGGTTGAACACTGAAGCTTTCTTT.

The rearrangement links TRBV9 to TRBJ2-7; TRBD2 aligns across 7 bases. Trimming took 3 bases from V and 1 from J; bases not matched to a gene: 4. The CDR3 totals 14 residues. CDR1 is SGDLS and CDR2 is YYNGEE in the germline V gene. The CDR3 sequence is CASSAGGNSYEQYF. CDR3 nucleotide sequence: TGTGCCAGCAGCGCCGGGGGGAATTCCTACGAGCAGTACTTC.

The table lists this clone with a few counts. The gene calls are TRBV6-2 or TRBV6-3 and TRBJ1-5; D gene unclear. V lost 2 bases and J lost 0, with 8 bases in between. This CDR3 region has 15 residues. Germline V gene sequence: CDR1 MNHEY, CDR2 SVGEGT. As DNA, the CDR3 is TGTGCCAGCAGTTACCGGTCTTATAGCAATCAGCCCCAGCATTTT. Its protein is CASSYRSYSNQPQHF.

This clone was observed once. The chain's CDR3 is CASSPFTEAFF. In DNA form, the CDR3 reads TGTGCCAGCAGCCCTTTCACTGAAGCTTTCTTT. V is TRBV14 and J is TRBJ1-1; D remains ambiguous. This CDR3 contains 11 residues. V gave up 4 bases and J gave up 4 bases, with 4 bases separating them. Germline-derived CDR1 and CDR2 are SGHDN and FVKESK.

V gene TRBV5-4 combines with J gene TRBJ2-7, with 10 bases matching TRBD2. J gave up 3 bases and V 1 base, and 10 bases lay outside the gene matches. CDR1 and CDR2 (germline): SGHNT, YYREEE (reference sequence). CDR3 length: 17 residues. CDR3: CASSLKLAGVPLYEQYF. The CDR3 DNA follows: TGTGCCAGCAGCTTGAAGCTAGCGGGAGTACCCCTCTACGAGCAGTACTTC.

The CDR3 nucleotides are TGTGCCAGCAGTGCCGCCCGGGGGGCCCAAGAGACCCAGTACTTC. It translates to CASSAARGAQETQYF. The chain joins TRBV25-1 to TRBJ2-5; TRBD2 is a possible D gene (7 bases). Per germline, CDR1 MGHDK and CDR2 SYGVNS. The CDR3 sequence is 15 residues long. Trimming pared 4 bases from V and 1 base from J, leaving 13 bases between.

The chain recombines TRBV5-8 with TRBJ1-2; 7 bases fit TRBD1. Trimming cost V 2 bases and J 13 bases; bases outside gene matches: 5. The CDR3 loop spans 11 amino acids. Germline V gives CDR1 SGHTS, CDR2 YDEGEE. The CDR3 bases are TGTGCCAGCAGCTTTGACAGGGCCTTCACCTTC. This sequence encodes CASSFDRAFTF.

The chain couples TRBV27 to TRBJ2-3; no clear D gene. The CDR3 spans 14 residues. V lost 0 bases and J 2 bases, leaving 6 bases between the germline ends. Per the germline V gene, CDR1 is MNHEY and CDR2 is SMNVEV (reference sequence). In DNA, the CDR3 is TGTGCCAGCAGTTTATCCCCTAACACAGATACGCAGTATTTT. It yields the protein CASSLSPNTDTQYF.

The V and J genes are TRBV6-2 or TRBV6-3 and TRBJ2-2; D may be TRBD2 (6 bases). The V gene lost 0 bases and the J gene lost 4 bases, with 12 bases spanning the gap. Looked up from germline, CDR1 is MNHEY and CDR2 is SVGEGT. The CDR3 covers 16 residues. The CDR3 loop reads CASSYSIAGRTGELFF. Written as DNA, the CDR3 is TGTGCCAGCAGTTACTCGATTGCGGGGCGCACCGGGGAGCTGTTTTTT.